This T cell receptor (beta chain) was sequenced during a study of CD8+ T cells in alopecia areata. For the study at large: Treated patients were given 5 to 10 mg oral tofacitinib twice daily. General observations from the study: It was lesional scalp, especially alopecia totalis/universalis, that showed higher clonality than normal scalp. Possibly because of HLA-related factors, TCR sharing was less clear across patients than in mice.

Sorting separated CD4+ and CD8+ T cells out of PBMCs. The V end lost 0 bases, the J end lost 0 bases, and 6 bases lay between the germline ends. The germline V gene encodes CDR1 SGHNT and CDR2 YYREEE (reference sequence). The CDR3 has 15 residues. Points on this clone: Antigen specificity is unknown.

Reverse transcription of extracted RNA yielded cDNA, which provided the sequencing template. The data were produced by immunoSEQ multiplex PCR, yet TCRdb's version contains in-frame clones alone and is incomplete. The sample holds 100,000 to 150,000 clones, approximately 49% seen once. The receptor was derived from a human donor with alopecia areata. The chain employs TRBV5-4 and TRBJ2-2; D is perhaps TRBD1 (5 bases). Sequencing was performed on CD8+ T cells sorted from blood, taken at week 0. The CDR3 protein is CASSLAGTNTGELFF. DNA for the CDR3: TGTGCCAGCAGCTTGGCAGGGACGAACACCGGGGAGCTGTTTTTT. Filled out from reference TRBV5-4 and TRBJ2-2, the complete variable domain reads ETGVTQSPTHLIKTRGQQVTLRCSSQSGHNTVSWYQQALGQGPQFIFQYYREEENGRGNFPPRFSGLQFPNYSSELNVNALELDDSALYLCASSLAGTNTGELFFGEGSRLTVL.